Listed here is a single T cell receptor beta chain. Its target is unknown. V dropped 5 bases and J dropped 5 bases, with 10 bases sitting between them. The CDR3 has 12 residues. The V gene's germline CDR1 is MNHEY and CDR2 SMNVEV (reference sequence). These data belong to a study of T cell clones after liver transplantation. The wider study: TCRbeta sequencing after a pre-transplant mixed lymphocyte reaction identified graft-donor-reactive clones, later tracked in post-transplant blood. Standard immunosuppression, with no induction, continued until 12-24 months after transplant.

Measured with immunoSEQ multiplex PCR; TCRdb has only the in-frame clones, and not every one. The sample gives 20,000 to 30,000 clones, around two thirds of which show up once; roughly 3.1% is in the top ten. Study results and limitations: Conclusions were preliminary, with small, heterogeneous patient groups.

The rearrangement joins TRBV27 to TRBJ2-7; TRBD2 is a possible D gene (6 bases). This sample comprised CD4+ T cells from blood, obtained before liver transplant. This sequence was found in a human donor who received a liver transplant. As DNA, the CDR3 is TGTGCCAGCAGTCTGGGGGAGGACGAGCAGTACGTC. Encoded protein: CASSLGEDEQYV.